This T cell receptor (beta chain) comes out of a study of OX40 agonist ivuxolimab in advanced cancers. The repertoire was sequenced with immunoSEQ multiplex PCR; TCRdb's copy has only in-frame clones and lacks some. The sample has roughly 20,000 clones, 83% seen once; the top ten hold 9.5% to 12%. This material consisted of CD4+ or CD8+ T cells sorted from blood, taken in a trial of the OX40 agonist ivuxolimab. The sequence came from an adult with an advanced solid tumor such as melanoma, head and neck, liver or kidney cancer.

The CDR3: CASSHGAGSEQYF. The CDR3 bases are TGTGCCAGCAGCCACGGAGCGGGAAGCGAGCAGTACTTC. The chain links TRBV7-3 to TRBJ2-7, with 7 bases aligning to TRBD2. After removal of 5 bases from V and 6 bases from J, the junction contained 7 bases not matched to a gene. The germline CDR1 and CDR2 sequences are SGHTA and FQGTGA. The CDR3 sequence is 13 residues long.